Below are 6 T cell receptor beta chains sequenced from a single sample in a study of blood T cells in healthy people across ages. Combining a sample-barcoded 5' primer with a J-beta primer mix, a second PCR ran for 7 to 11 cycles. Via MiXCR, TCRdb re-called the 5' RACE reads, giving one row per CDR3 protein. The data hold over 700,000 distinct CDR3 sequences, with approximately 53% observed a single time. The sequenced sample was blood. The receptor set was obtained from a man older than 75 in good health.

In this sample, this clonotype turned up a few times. CDR3 region: CASSYLPYSYEQYF. In DNA form, the CDR3 reads TGTGCCAGCAGTTACCTACCTTACTCCTACGAGCAGTACTTC. The J gene is TRBJ2-7, the V gene TRBV6-5; D is undetermined. Trimming left V 2 bases short and J 0 bases short, with 8 bases between. Germline V gives CDR1 MNHEY, CDR2 SVGAGI. This CDR3 is 14 amino acids long.

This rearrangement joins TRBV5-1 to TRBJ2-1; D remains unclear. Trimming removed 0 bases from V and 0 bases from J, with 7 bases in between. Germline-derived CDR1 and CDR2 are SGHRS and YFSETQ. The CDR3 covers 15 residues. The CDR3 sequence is CASSLEPFSYNEQFF. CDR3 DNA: TGCGCCAGCAGCTTGGAACCCTTCTCCTACAATGAGCAGTTCTTC.

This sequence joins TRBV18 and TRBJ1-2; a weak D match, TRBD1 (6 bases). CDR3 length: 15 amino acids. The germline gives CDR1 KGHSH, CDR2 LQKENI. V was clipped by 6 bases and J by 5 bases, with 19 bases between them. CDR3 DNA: TGTGCCAGCTCTCCCCTTGACAGGCCCGGGTATGGCTACACCTTC. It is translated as CASSPLDRPGYGYTF.

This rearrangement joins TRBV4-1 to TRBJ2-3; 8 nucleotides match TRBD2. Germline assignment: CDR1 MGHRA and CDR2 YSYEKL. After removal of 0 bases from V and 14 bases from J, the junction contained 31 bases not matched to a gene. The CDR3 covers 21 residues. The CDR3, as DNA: TGCGCCAGCAGCCAAGATCCCCGGGCGATATTCGGGAGGGCCGGAGACAGATACGCGTATTTT. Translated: CASSQDPRAIFGRAGDRYAYF.

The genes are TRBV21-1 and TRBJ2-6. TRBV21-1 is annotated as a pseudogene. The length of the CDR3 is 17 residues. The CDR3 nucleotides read TGTGCCAGCAGCAAATCGGGTAACCGCTCTGGGGCCAACGTCCTGACTTTC. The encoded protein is CASSKSGNRSGANVLTF.

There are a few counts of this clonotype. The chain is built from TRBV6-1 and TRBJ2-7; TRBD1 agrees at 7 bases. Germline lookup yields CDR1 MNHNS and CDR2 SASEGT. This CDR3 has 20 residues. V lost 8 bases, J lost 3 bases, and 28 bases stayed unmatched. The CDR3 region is CASSADLRDSYSKTLYEQYF. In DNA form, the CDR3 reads TGTGCCAGCTCAGCCGACCTTCGGGACAGTTATTCGAAGACCCTCTACGAGCAGTACTTC.